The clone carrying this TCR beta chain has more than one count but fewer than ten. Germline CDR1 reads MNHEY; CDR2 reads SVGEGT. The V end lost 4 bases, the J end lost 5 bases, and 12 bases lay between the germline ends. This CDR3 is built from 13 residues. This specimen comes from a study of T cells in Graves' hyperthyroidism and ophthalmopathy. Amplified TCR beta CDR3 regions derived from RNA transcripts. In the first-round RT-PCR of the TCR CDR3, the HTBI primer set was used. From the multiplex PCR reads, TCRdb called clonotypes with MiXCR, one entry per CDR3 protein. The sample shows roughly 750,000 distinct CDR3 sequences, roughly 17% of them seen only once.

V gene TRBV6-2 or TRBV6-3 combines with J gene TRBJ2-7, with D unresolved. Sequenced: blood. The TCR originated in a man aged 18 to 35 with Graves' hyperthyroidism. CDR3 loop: CASSSESRHEQYF. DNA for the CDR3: TGTGCCAGCAGTTCAGAGTCCCGGCACGAGCAGTACTTC.